This entry is about one T cell receptor beta chain. Its antigen is undetermined. Per the germline V gene, CDR1 is KGHSH and CDR2 is LQKENI. The V gene lost 6 bases and the J gene lost 0 bases, with 11 bases spanning the gap. This CDR3 contains 14 residues. This record belongs to a study of cytomegalovirus exposure and HLA in healthy donors. Overall study: HLA-typed donors were the source of some 85 million unique TCRs, which an early data release held.

The PCR contained 60 Vbeta and 13 Jbeta primers. Repertoires were generated with immunoSEQ multiplex PCR, while TCRdb's copy carries only in-frame clones and drops some. The sample shows approximately 150,000 clones, over 80% of them seen only once. Findings of the study overall: The likely origin of a cluster of highly shared sequence variants was a sequencing artifact. The HLA-A and HLA-B alleles of most subjects were reportedly predicted accurately from TCR beta sequences.

Donors consisted of healthy bone marrow donors. The clonotype was recovered from a male donor in good health and CMV-seronegative. The sequenced material came from PBMCs. The chain combines TRBV18 with TRBJ1-1; D not certain. This chain's CDR3 is CASSATSVNTEAFF. CDR3 DNA: TGTGCCAGCTCCGCCACCTCAGTGAACACTGAAGCTTTCTTT.